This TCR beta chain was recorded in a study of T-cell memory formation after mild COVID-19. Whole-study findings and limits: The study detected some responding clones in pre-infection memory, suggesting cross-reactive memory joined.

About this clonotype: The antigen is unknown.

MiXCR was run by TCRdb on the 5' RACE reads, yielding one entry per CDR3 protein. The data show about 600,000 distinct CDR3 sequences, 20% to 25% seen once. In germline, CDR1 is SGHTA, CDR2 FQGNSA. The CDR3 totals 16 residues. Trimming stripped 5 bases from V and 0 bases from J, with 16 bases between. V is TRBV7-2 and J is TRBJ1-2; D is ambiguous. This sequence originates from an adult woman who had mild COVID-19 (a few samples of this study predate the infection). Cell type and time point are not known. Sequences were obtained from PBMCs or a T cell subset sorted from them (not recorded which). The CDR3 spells CASSALASVTNYGYTF. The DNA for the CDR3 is TGTGCCAGCAGCGCTTTGGCGTCCGTAACTAACTATGGCTACACCTTC.